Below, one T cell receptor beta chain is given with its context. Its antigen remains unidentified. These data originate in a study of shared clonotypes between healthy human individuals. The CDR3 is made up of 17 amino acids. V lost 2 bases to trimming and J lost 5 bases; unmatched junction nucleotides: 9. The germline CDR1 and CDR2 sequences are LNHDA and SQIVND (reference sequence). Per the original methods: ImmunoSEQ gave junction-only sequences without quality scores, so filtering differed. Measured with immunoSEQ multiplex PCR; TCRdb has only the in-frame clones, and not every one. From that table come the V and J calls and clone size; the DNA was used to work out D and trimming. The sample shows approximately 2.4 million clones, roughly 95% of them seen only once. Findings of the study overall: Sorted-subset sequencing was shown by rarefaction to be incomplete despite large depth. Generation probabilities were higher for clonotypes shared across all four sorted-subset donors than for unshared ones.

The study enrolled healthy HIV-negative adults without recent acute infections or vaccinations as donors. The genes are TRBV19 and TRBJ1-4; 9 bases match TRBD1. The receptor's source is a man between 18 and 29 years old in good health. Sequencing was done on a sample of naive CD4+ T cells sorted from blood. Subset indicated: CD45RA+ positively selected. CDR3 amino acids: CASSIRDRESKNEKLFF. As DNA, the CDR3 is TGTGCCAGTAGTATAAGGGACAGGGAGAGCAAAAATGAAAAACTGTTTTTT.